These 22 T cell receptor beta chains were sequenced from one sample in a study of shared clonotypes between healthy human individuals. The method was immunoSEQ multiplex PCR; TCRdb's version includes in-frame clones alone and lacks a portion of them. The sample has some 120,000 clones, over 65% seen once. Sequencing was carried out using memory CD8+ T cells sorted from blood. Noted subset: CD45RO+ cells pooled with CCR7-negative TemRA cells. The receptors were gathered from a woman in her thirties in good health.

This clone was observed a few times. J is TRBJ2-7 and V is TRBV14; D gene ambiguous. Germline V gene lookup returns CDR1 SGHDN and CDR2 FVKESK. V was shortened by 2 bases and J by 4 bases, with 6 bases between the two germline ends. The CDR3 length is 12 residues. Here the CDR3 DNA reads TGTGCCAGCAGCCAACTGTCGTACGAGCAGTACTTC. Translated: CASSQLSYEQYF. The full variable domain, its missing parts supplied by reference TRBV14 and TRBJ2-7, is EAGVTQFPSHSVIEKGQTVTLRCDPISGHDNLYWYRRVMGKEIKFLLHFVKESKQDESGMPNNRFLAERTGGTYSTLKVQPAELEDSGVYFCASSQLSYEQYFGPGTRLTVT.

In its sample, this clone was seen once. The chain joins TRBV10-3 to TRBJ1-2, with D perhaps TRBD1 (5 bases). Germline CDR1 is ENHRY and CDR2 is SYGVKD. V lost 10 bases, J lost 7 bases, and 10 bases lay in between. The CDR3 is made up of 10 amino acids. The CDR3 loop is CATQGTGYTF. Written as DNA, the CDR3 is TGTGCCACCCAAGGGACTGGCTACACCTTC.

V gene TRBV28 combines with J gene TRBJ2-7, with 7 bases lining up with TRBD2. Germline-derived CDR1 and CDR2 are MDHEN and SYDVKM. J gave up 0 bases and V 3 bases, and 20 bases lay outside the gene matches. The length of the CDR3 is 20 residues. The CDR3 sequence is CASSFPPFESRAGSSYEQYF. Here the CDR3 DNA reads TGTGCCAGCAGTTTTCCCCCCTTTGAGAGTCGAGCGGGGAGCTCCTACGAGCAGTACTTC.

This rearrangement joins TRBV28 to TRBJ1-1; D perhaps matches TRBD1 (6 bases). The germline gives CDR1 MDHEN, CDR2 SYDVKM. CDR3 length: 18 residues. Trimming removed 2 bases at V and 3 bases at J, with 22 bases between. In nucleotides, the CDR3 is TGTGCCAGCAGTTTAAGGCGGCGTCGGACAGCGTCTTACACTGAAGCTTTCTTT. Protein sequence: CASSLRRRRTASYTEAFF.

The chain uses TRBV5-1 and TRBJ2-7; 12 bases fit TRBD1. The CDR3 consists of 15 residues. Germline V gene sequence: CDR1 SGHRS, CDR2 YFSETQ. Trimming took 4 bases from V and 5 from J; bases not matched to a gene: 7. The CDR3 sequence: CASSPTGQGAHEQYF. CDR3 DNA sequence: TGCGCCAGCAGCCCTACGGGACAGGGGGCGCACGAGCAGTACTTC.

This chain links TRBV7-6 with TRBJ2-1; no definite D call. Germline V CDR1 and CDR2: SGHVS, FNYEAQ. V gave up 2 bases and J gave up 10 bases, with 12 bases separating them. The CDR3 has 13 residues. The CDR3 coding sequence is TGTGCCAGCAGCTTAAGTGTCGCGAAAGAGCAGTTCTTC. Amino acid sequence: CASSLSVAKEQFF. The whole variable domain, remainder taken from reference TRBV7-6 and TRBJ2-1, is GAGVSQSPRYKVTKRGQDVALRCDPISGHVSLYWYRQALGQGPEFLTYFNYEAQQDKSGLPNDRFSAERPEGSISTLTIQRTEQRDSAMYRCASSLSVAKEQFFGPGTRLTVL.

The chain carries TRBV7-2 and TRBJ2-3; 7 positions agree with TRBD2. The CDR3 contains 15 residues. CDR1 SGHTA and CDR2 FQGNSA come from the germline V gene. J lost 6 bases, V lost 3 bases, and 9 bases had no gene match. CDR3 loop: CASSLLTSDTDTQYF. Here the CDR3 DNA reads TGTGCCAGCAGCTTGCTAACTAGCGATACGGATACGCAGTATTTT.

This clone was counted at least ten times. The CDR3 sequence is CATSRGSGEETQYF. The CDR3 DNA sequence: TGTGCCACCAGCAGAGGGTCAGGGGAGGAGACCCAGTACTTC. The chain joins TRBV15 to TRBJ2-5, with D maybe TRBD1 (6 bases). V was trimmed by 1 base and J by 5 bases, leaving 11 bases between them. Per germline, CDR1 LNHNV and CDR2 YYDKDF (reference sequence). This CDR3 spans 14 amino acids.

This chain connects TRBV28 to TRBJ1-3; D gene ambiguous. Germline CDR1 is MDHEN and CDR2 is SYDVKM. The CDR3 consists of 10 residues. Deletions cut 6 bases from V and 4 bases from J, with 1 base between. The CDR3 DNA follows: TGTGCCAGCAGCGGAAACACCATATATTTT. The encoded protein is CASSGNTIYF. The variable domain in full, completed from reference TRBV28 and TRBJ1-3, reads DVKVTQSSRYLVKRTGEKVFLECVQDMDHENMFWYRQDPGLGLRLIYFSYDVKMKEKGDIPEGYSVSREKKERFSLILESASTNQTSMYLCASSGNTIYFGEGSWLTVV.

The chain links TRBV10-3 to TRBJ1-1; tentatively, D is TRBD1 (6 bases). Trimming took off 5 bases at V and 5 bases at J, with 12 bases between the two ends. Germline V gene data show CDR1 as ENHRY and CDR2 as SYGVKD. The length of the CDR3 is 13 residues. CDR3 amino acids: CAISSHRETEAFF. In DNA, the CDR3 is TGTGCCATCAGTTCCCACAGGGAAACTGAAGCTTTCTTT.

V and J are TRBV5-8 and TRBJ1-1; D is unresolved. The V gene's germline CDR1 is SGHTS and CDR2 YDEGEE. The CDR3 contains 17 residues. V was shortened by 2 bases and J by 1 base, with 18 bases between the two germline ends. The CDR3 loop reads CASSFYLTGRENTEAFF. CDR3 DNA: TGTGCCAGCAGCTTCTATCTCACCGGGCGAGAGAACACTGAAGCTTTCTTT.

The J gene is TRBJ2-6, the V gene TRBV6-1, with TRBD1 as a possible D gene (5 bases). The germline V gene encodes CDR1 MNHNS and CDR2 SASEGT. The CDR3 totals 14 residues. V was pared by 7 bases and J by 0 bases, with 7 bases between. CDR3 sequence: CASTQGSGANVLTF. The CDR3 nucleotides read TGTGCCAGCACCCAGGGCTCTGGGGCCAACGTCCTGACTTTC.

V and J are TRBV18 and TRBJ1-5; tentatively, D is TRBD1 (5 bases). CDR1 and CDR2 from the germline V gene are KGHSH and LQKENI. CDR3 length: 15 amino acids. V was clipped by 4 bases and J by 1 base, with 11 bases between them. The CDR3 protein is CASSQGTGSNQPQHF. CDR3 in DNA: TGTGCCAGCTCACAAGGGACGGGGAGCAATCAGCCCCAGCATTTT.

In its sample, this clone was seen many times. The sample contains more than one DNA sequence encoding this CDR3. Written as DNA, the CDR3 is TGTGCCAGCAGCCAAGGGGAGACCACCGGGGAGCTGTTTTTT. Its protein is CASSQGETTGELFF. The chain is built from TRBV4-2 and TRBJ2-2, with a tentative D call TRBD2 (5 bases). This CDR3 has 14 amino acids. V was clipped by 1 base and J by 4 bases, with 7 bases between them. Germline V gene sequence: CDR1 LGHNA, CDR2 YNFKEQ.

This clone was observed many times. The CDR3: CGSQARGINGYTF. The CDR3 DNA reads TGTGGCTCTCAAGCGCGGGGTATAAATGGCTACACCTTC. The V gene is TRBV6-5, the J gene TRBJ1-2; D gene ambiguous. The germline V gene encodes CDR1 MNHEY and CDR2 SVGAGI. This CDR3 is built from 13 residues.

The CDR3 loop reads CASINRDLGVPAEAFF. CDR3 nucleotides: TGTGCCAGCATAAACCGGGACTTAGGAGTCCCCGCTGAAGCTTTCTTT. The gene calls are TRBV28 and TRBJ1-1; perhaps TRBD1 as D (5 bases). CDR1 is MDHEN and CDR2 is SYDVKM in the germline V gene. The V gene lost 7 bases and the J gene lost 6 bases, with 24 bases spanning the gap. The length of the CDR3 is 16 residues.

The V and J genes are TRBV6-1 and TRBJ1-2, with D possibly matching TRBD1 (5 bases). Looked up from germline, CDR1 is MNHNS and CDR2 is SASEGT. V gave up 6 bases and J gave up 4 bases, with 15 bases separating them. The CDR3 has 14 residues. The CDR3 spells CASSPGQGPYGYTF. As DNA, the CDR3 is TGTGCCAGCAGCCCAGGGCAGGGACCCTATGGCTACACCTTC.

This clone was found a few times. This rearrangement joins TRBV19 to TRBJ1-2; no firm D call. Trimming removed 3 bases from V and 4 bases from J, with 12 bases in between. This CDR3 comprises 14 residues. Germline lookup yields CDR1 LNHDA and CDR2 SQIVND (reference sequence). The CDR3 here is CASSIWGLSYGYTF. The CDR3 region has the DNA TGTGCCAGTAGTATCTGGGGTCTCAGCTATGGCTACACCTTC.

The chain uses TRBV4-1 and TRBJ2-3; a possible D gene is TRBD1 (6 bases). Trimming removed 4 bases at V and 2 bases at J, with 10 bases between. The germline gives CDR1 MGHRA, CDR2 YSYEKL. This CDR3 contains 14 residues. CDR3 protein: CASSRTAFTDTQYF. CDR3 DNA: TGCGCCAGCAGCCGGACAGCCTTCACAGATACGCAGTATTTT.

The chain uses TRBV13 and TRBJ1-2, with a tentative D call TRBD1 (6 bases). CDR1 PRHDT and CDR2 FYEKMQ come from the germline V gene (reference sequence). This CDR3 region has 13 residues. V was pared by 4 bases and J by 9 bases, with 15 bases between. CDR3 in DNA: TGTGCCAGCAGCTCCCTGTCAGGGGATAGCTACACCTTC. Amino acids: CASSSLSGDSYTF.

This rearrangement joins TRBV2 to TRBJ2-2, with D uncertain. Germline values: CDR1 SNHLY, CDR2 FYNNEI. Trimming left V 6 bases short and J 0 bases short, with 8 bases between. This CDR3 is built from 14 residues. Here the CDR3 reads CASRSESNTGELFF. As DNA, the CDR3 is TGTGCCAGCAGATCGGAATCGAACACCGGGGAGCTGTTTTTT.

Concerning this clone itself: Within the sample, other DNA sequences also encode this same CDR3. This rearrangement joins TRBV9 to TRBJ1-5; no reliable D call. Germline values: CDR1 SGDLS, CDR2 YYNGEE. This CDR3 contains 14 residues. Deletions cut 1 base from V and 5 bases from J, with 10 bases between. CDR3 coding DNA: TGTGCCAGCAGCGTATCATGGGGAGATCAGCCCCAGCATTTT. This translates into CASSVSWGDQPQHF. The whole variable domain, remainder taken from reference TRBV9 and TRBJ1-5, is DSGVTQTPKHLITATGQRVTLRCSPRSGDLSVYWYQQSLDQGLQFLIQYYNGEERAKGNILERFSAQQFPDLHSELNLSSLELGDSALYFCASSVSWGDQPQHFGDGTRLSIL.